The 20 T cell receptor beta chains in this list originate from one sample, sequenced in a study of T cell responses to AZD1222 COVID-19 vaccine. The assay was immunoSEQ multiplex PCR, and TCRdb's table has in-frame clones only and misses some. The table shows some 74,000 clones, with 70% to 90% occurring only once. The sample here was peripheral blood, taken 28 days after the second AZD1222 dose. The source is an adult who received the AZD1222 COVID-19 vaccine.

The chain links TRBV10-3 to TRBJ1-2; D call uncertain. The CDR3 sequence is 14 residues long. V lost 0 bases to trimming and J lost 0 bases, with 5 bases between them. Germline loops: CDR1 ENHRY, CDR2 SYGVKD. In nucleotides, the CDR3 is TGTGCCATCAGTGAGTCATCAGCTAACTATGGCTACACCTTC. Protein sequence: CAISESSANYGYTF.

CDR3 region: CASSLTGPNSPLHF. The CDR3 coding sequence is TGTGCCAGCTCATTAACAGGCCCAAATTCACCCCTCCACTTT. V gene TRBV18 combines with J gene TRBJ1-6, with TRBD1 as a possible D gene (5 bases). Germline CDR1 reads KGHSH; CDR2 reads LQKENI. The CDR3 totals 14 residues. Trimming left V 5 bases short and J 7 bases short, with 12 bases between.

The genes are TRBV19 and TRBJ2-2; 7 positions agree with TRBD1. Per germline, CDR1 LNHDA and CDR2 SQIVND (reference sequence). Trimming at V came to 4 bases and at J to 9 bases, leaving 5 bases not matched to a gene. CDR3 size: 13 residues. The CDR3 spells CASSSHRGRELFF. The CDR3 DNA follows: TGTGCCAGTAGTAGCCACAGGGGCAGGGAGCTGTTTTTT.

The genes are TRBV3-1 (or the pseudogene TRBV3-2) and TRBJ1-4; no clear D. CDR1 and CDR2 (germline): LGHDT, YNNKEL (reference sequence). This CDR3 comprises 11 residues. V was clipped by 10 bases and J by 7 bases, with 10 bases between them. CDR3 protein: CATRAFEKLFF. CDR3 nucleotide sequence: TGTGCCACCCGAGCTTTTGAAAAACTGTTTTTT.

The CDR3 DNA reads as TGTGCCAGCGGGCAGAGCGGGACCCCCTACAATGAGCAGTTCTTC. Its translation is CASGQSGTPYNEQFF. The chain recombines TRBV21-1 with TRBJ2-1; the D call TRBD2 from the table was never checked on the DNA. TRBV21-1 is reported as a pseudogene. CDR3 size: 15 residues.

The gene calls are TRBV7-3 and TRBJ2-7, with a weak D call TRBD2 (6 bases). This CDR3 region has 15 residues. With 5 bases removed from V and 3 bases from J, the gap between germline ends came to 17 bases. Germline V gives CDR1 SGHTA, CDR2 FQGTGA. The CDR3 here is CASSIRGGDGYEQYF. CDR3 nucleotides: TGTGCCAGCAGCATCCGGGGCGGGGATGGCTACGAGCAGTACTTC.

The chain links TRBV12-3 or TRBV12-4 to TRBJ1-2, with 9 bases identical to TRBD1. With V trimmed by 5 bases and J by 7 bases, 5 bases remained unmatched. This CDR3 is built from 13 residues. The CDR3 coding sequence is TGTGCCAGCAGTACAGGGGGCCAACTTGGCTACACCTTC. Amino acid sequence: CASSTGGQLGYTF.

The gene calls are TRBV7-3 and TRBJ2-2; TRBD2 is a possible D gene (5 bases). This CDR3 has 14 amino acids. V dropped 2 bases and J dropped 7 bases, with 11 bases sitting between them. Germline lookup yields CDR1 SGHTA and CDR2 FQGTGA. In DNA form, the CDR3 reads TGTGCCAGCAGCTTATCATCACGGGGCGGGGAGCTGTTTTTT. This gives the protein CASSLSSRGGELFF. Based on the CDR3 plus reference TRBV7-3 and TRBJ2-2, the full variable domain is GAGVSQTPSNKVTEKGKYVELRCDPISGHTALYWYRQSLGQGPEFLIYFQGTGAADDSGLPNDRFFAVRPEGSVSTLKIQRTERGDSAVYLCASSLSSRGGELFFGEGSRLTVL.

This clone was observed a single time. The chain links TRBV3-1 (or the pseudogene TRBV3-2) to TRBJ2-7; TRBD2 matches 8 bases. Looked up from germline, CDR1 is LGHDT and CDR2 is YNNKEL (reference sequence). The CDR3 extends over 14 amino acids. The V and J ends lost 4 bases and 5 bases, in that order; junction bases with no gene match: 7. CDR3 bases: TGTGCCAGCAGCCTAAAACTAGCGGTGCACGAGCAGTACTTC. Amino acids: CASSLKLAVHEQYF.

The V and J genes are TRBV19 and TRBJ1-3; D remains ambiguous. The CDR3 is 15 residues long. Per germline, CDR1 LNHDA and CDR2 SQIVND (reference sequence). V was pared by 0 bases and J by 0 bases, with 6 bases between. This chain's CDR3 is CASSIDRFSGNTIYF. In nucleotides, the CDR3 is TGTGCCAGTAGTATAGATCGATTCTCTGGAAACACCATATATTTT.

This sequence joins TRBV27 and TRBJ2-7, with D perhaps matching TRBD2 (5 bases). CDR1 is MNHEY, CDR2 SMNVEV, per germline (reference sequence). CDR3 length: 15 residues. The V gene lost 7 bases and the J gene lost 0 bases, with 16 bases spanning the gap. The CDR3 spells CASTMLGANSYEQYF. In nucleotides, the CDR3 is TGTGCCAGCACTATGTTGGGAGCAAACTCCTACGAGCAGTACTTC.

This chain links TRBV7-2 with TRBJ1-5; 9 positions agree with TRBD1. Germline V CDR1 and CDR2: SGHTA, FQGNSA. J was trimmed by 6 bases and V by 5 bases; bases with no gene match: 8. The CDR3 is made up of 15 amino acids. CDR3 region: CASSKTGGFSQPQHF. DNA for the CDR3: TGTGCCAGCAGCAAGACAGGGGGGTTTAGTCAGCCCCAGCATTTT.

This clone is a singleton in its sample. This chain joins TRBV5-1 and TRBJ2-1; the D gene is possibly TRBD1 (6 bases). Germline assignment: CDR1 SGHRS and CDR2 YFSETQ. Trimming took off 1 base at V and 8 bases at J, with 13 bases between the two ends. The CDR3 covers 14 residues. The CDR3 bases are TGCGCCAGCAGCTTGAACAGGGATTTTGATGAGCAGTTCTTC. Its protein product is CASSLNRDFDEQFF.

The chain couples TRBV25-1 to TRBJ2-7; tentatively, D is TRBD2 (6 bases). The CDR3 length is 14 residues. V was cut by 9 bases and J by 2 bases, with 17 bases left in between. Germline CDR1 and CDR2: MGHDK and SYGVNS. As DNA, the CDR3 is TGTGCCAGTATCTCACGGGAGAGCCCCTACGAGCAGTACTTC. Translating it yields CASISRESPYEQYF.

This chain connects TRBV7-2 to TRBJ1-3; TRBD1 matches at 9 bases. CDR1 SGHTA and CDR2 FQGNSA come from the germline V gene. This CDR3 is 15 amino acids long. Germline trimming cut 2 bases from V and 8 bases from J; bases unmatched to any gene: 7. CDR3 sequence (DNA): TGTGCCAGCAGCTTAACGTCACAGGGGGCAGACACCATATATTTT. This gives the protein CASSLTSQGADTIYF.

This CDR3 reads CASSSDLSSYNEQFF. The CDR3 DNA reads as TGTGCCAGCAGTTCGGACTTAAGCTCCTACAATGAGCAGTTCTTC. The genes are TRBV2 and TRBJ2-1; the D gene is possibly TRBD2 (5 bases). Germline V gene sequence: CDR1 SNHLY, CDR2 FYNNEI. CDR3 size: 15 residues. V lost 5 bases to trimming and J lost 0 bases, with 11 bases between them. The whole variable domain, filled in from reference TRBV2 and TRBJ2-1, reads EPEVTQTPSHQVTQMGQEVILRCVPISNHLYFYWYRQILGQKVEFLVSFYNNEISEKSEIFDDQFSVERPDGSNFTLKIRSTKLEDSAMYFCASSSDLSSYNEQFFGPGTRLTVL.

V gene TRBV18 combines with J gene TRBJ1-2, with a weak D call TRBD1 (5 bases). The CDR3 has 16 amino acids. In germline, CDR1 is KGHSH, CDR2 LQKENI. Deletions cut 4 bases from V and 5 bases from J, with 20 bases between. CDR3 residues: CASSLLPGQDGYGYTF. The CDR3 DNA reads TGTGCCAGCTCACTACTTCCGGGGCAGGACGGATATGGCTACACCTTC.

The rearrangement joins TRBV6-5 to TRBJ2-7; perhaps TRBD1 as D (6 bases). V lost 2 bases and J 2 bases, leaving 10 bases between the germline ends. The length of the CDR3 is 14 residues. Germline V lookup: CDR1 MNHEY, CDR2 SVGAGI. The CDR3 sequence is CASSYTDRTYEQYF. DNA for the CDR3: TGTGCCAGCAGTTACACCGACAGGACCTACGAGCAGTACTTC.

V gene TRBV7-2 combines with J gene TRBJ2-1; the match to TRBD2 covers 9 bases. With V trimmed by 8 bases and J by 10 bases, 15 bases remained unmatched. From germline, CDR1 is SGHTA and CDR2 FQGNSA. The CDR3 is 15 residues long. The CDR3 reads CASGKRGASGKEQFF. CDR3 coding DNA: TGTGCCAGCGGCAAGAGGGGGGCTAGCGGGAAAGAGCAGTTCTTC.

Only one count was recorded for this clone. J is TRBJ2-1 and V is TRBV27, with D maybe TRBD1 (6 bases). The CDR3 contains 15 residues. Between the trimmed V and J ends, which lost 5 bases and 3 bases, there was a span of 14 bases. The germline gives CDR1 MNHEY, CDR2 SMNVEV (reference sequence). This CDR3 reads CASSRTASFYNEQFF. The CDR3 DNA reads as TGTGCCAGCAGTCGGACAGCTAGTTTCTACAATGAGCAGTTCTTC.